This T cell receptor beta chain came from a study of blood T cell repertoires in COVID-19. Study summary: Samples came from the United States, Italy and Spain, spanning acute and convalescent COVID-19. From T cells, B-cell-depleted T cells, or PBMCs came the material, which was cDNA or gDNA.

Regarding this clone: The sample contains more than one DNA sequence encoding this CDR3.

In the original workflow: Amplification of reference gene primers provided the estimated nucleated cell counts. The method was immunoSEQ multiplex PCR; TCRdb's version includes in-frame clones alone and lacks a portion of them. That table furnishes V, J and clone size, whereas the DNA furnished D and trimming. The profile covers 180,000 or so clones, with 75% to 80% appearing a single time and roughly 8.6% taken by the ten largest. The V and J ends lost 3 bases and 6 bases respectively, with 6 bases between them. The CDR3 has 11 amino acids. Germline assignment: CDR1 SQVTM and CDR2 ANQGSEA. This chain connects TRBV29-1 to TRBJ2-1; the D is unclear. The TCR was taken from a woman between 50 and 59 years old with active or convalescent COVID-19. What was sequenced was peripheral blood. CDR3 DNA: TGCAGCGTTGAGCGCGGCAATGAGCAGTTCTTC. Its protein product is CSVERGNEQFF.